This T cell receptor beta chain was sequenced for a study of blood T cell repertoires in COVID-19. Overall study context: Researchers got acute and convalescent COVID-19 samples from the United States, Italy and Spain. Sources were T cells, B-cell-depleted T cells, or PBMCs; the material itself was cDNA or gDNA.

Source study methods: The authors estimated nucleated cell counts from reference gene primer amplification. Sequencing was performed with immunoSEQ multiplex PCR; in TCRdb, only in-frame clones are kept and a portion is missing. V and J calls and clone size are copied from that table; D and trimming were computed from the DNA. The sample contains 250,000 to 300,000 clones, roughly 90% of which appear only once. This clonotype was sampled from a man over 45 with acute or convalescent COVID-19. Sample: peripheral blood.

Here the CDR3 reads CASGQYSDTQYF. DNA for the CDR3: TGTGCCAGTGGACAGTATTCAGATACGCAGTATTTT. The chain combines TRBV19 with TRBJ2-3; D perhaps matches TRBD1 (6 bases). Germline CDR1 and CDR2: LNHDA and SQIVND (reference sequence). With 8 bases removed from V and 4 bases from J, the gap between germline ends came to 10 bases. The CDR3 has 12 residues.